Listed here is a single T cell receptor beta chain. The antigen is not known. The data were obtained in a study of CD8+ T cells in alopecia areata. The CDR3 is made up of 15 amino acids. Trimming cost V 6 bases and J 3 bases; bases outside gene matches: 6. CDR1 and CDR2 from the germline V gene are MRHNA and SNTAGT. The study, taken as a whole, reports: Affected lesional scalp, above all in alopecia totalis/universalis, was more clonal than normal scalp. Mouse data revealed clearer TCR sharing than patient data did, a gap possibly tied to HLA.

cDNA serving as the sequencing template came from extracted, reverse transcribed RNA. The protocol was immunoSEQ multiplex PCR, while the TCRdb copy is restricted to in-frame clones and leaves out a portion. The data contain approximately 98,000 clones, roughly 60% of them seen just once; the ten biggest clones take up about 20%. The receptor was derived from a human donor in good health. This chain uses TRBV6-4 with TRBJ2-5; 11 bases align to TRBD2. Input material: CD8+ T cells sorted from blood. CDR3 region: CASSVTSGGKETQYF. The CDR3 coding sequence is TGTGCCAGCAGCGTTACTAGCGGGGGAAAAGAGACCCAGTACTTC.